The 5 T cell receptor beta chains listed next were all sequenced from one sample in a study of shared clonotypes between healthy human individuals. Assay: immunoSEQ multiplex PCR; the TCRdb copy retains only in-frame clones and omits some. The data contain approximately 470,000 clones, 70% to 80% of them seen just once; the ten biggest clones take up around 12%. The sequencing input was PBMCs. These receptors all come from a woman aged 35 to 49 in good health. Some clones in this sample may be carry-over from other donors' samples.

The genes are TRBV7-8 and TRBJ2-5; TRBD2 matches 7 bases. V shed 3 bases and J 3 bases; nucleotides not matched to a gene: 19. Germline V lookup: CDR1 SGHVS, CDR2 FQNEAQ. This CDR3 region has 19 residues. Written as DNA, the CDR3 is TGTGCCAGCAGCTTGGGCCGGGACTATACTATTTGGTATAAAGAGACCCAGTACTTC. Translation: CASSLGRDYTIWYKETQYF.

This chain joins TRBV30 and TRBJ1-4; D remains unclear. CDR3 length: 12 amino acids. V lost 4 bases and J 5 bases, leaving 8 bases between the germline ends. From germline, CDR1 is GTSNPN and CDR2 SVGIG (reference sequence). The CDR3 DNA is TGTGCCTGGACCAAGGGAAATGAAAAACTGTTTTTT. It yields the protein CAWTKGNEKLFF. The full variable domain, in which reference TRBV30 and TRBJ1-4 provide the parts outside the CDR3, is SQTIHQWPATLVQPVGSPLSLECTVEGTSNPNLYWYRQAAGRGLQLLFYSVGIGQISSEVPQNLSASRPQDRQFILSSKKLLLSDSGFYLCAWTKGNEKLFFGSGTQLSVL.

The chain has TRBV9 and TRBJ1-4; D not certain. V gave up 4 bases and J gave up 10 bases, with 14 bases separating them. The germline CDR1 and CDR2 sequences are SGDLS and YYNGEE. The CDR3 has 13 amino acids. In DNA form, the CDR3 reads TGTGCCAGCAGCCCTTGGCCTGTGAGAAAACTGTTTTTT. Translating gives CASSPWPVRKLFF.

The J gene is TRBJ1-1, the V gene TRBV28; no firm D call. The CDR3 totals 12 residues. Germline CDR1 reads MDHEN; CDR2 reads SYDVKM. V lost 4 bases, J lost 3 bases, and 6 bases lay in between. In DNA, the CDR3 is TGTGCCAGCAGTTCCATAGACACTGAAGCTTTCTTT. It yields the protein CASSSIDTEAFF.

This clone showed up many times. This rearrangement joins TRBV6-6 to TRBJ2-1; TRBD2 agrees at 9 bases. V trimming: 6 bases; J trimming: 4 bases; junction bases outside the gene matches: 7. The V gene's germline CDR1 is MNHNY and CDR2 SVGAGI (reference sequence). This CDR3 comprises 15 residues. This CDR3 is CASSRLAGRYNEQFF. CDR3 coding DNA: TGTGCCAGCAGCCGCCTAGCGGGAAGGTACAATGAGCAGTTCTTC.